A selection of T cell receptor beta chains follows, all from one sample in a study of T cells in Graves' hyperthyroidism and ophthalmopathy. TCRdb reanalysed the multiplex PCR reads using MiXCR and keeps one entry per CDR3 protein. Among about 400,000 distinct CDR3 sequences listed, more than 13% were seen once. Sequenced material: blood. Every receptor here comes from a man in his fifties with Graves' ophthalmopathy. Each CDR3 is given with its conserved first and last residue. D genes are given only for firm matches. The size entry is marked missing in some rows and otherwise reads once, few, many or a size class.

TRBJ1-2 | 14 | TRBV6-1 | - | many | CASSEPGSPYGYTF | TGTGCCAGCAGTGAGCCGGGCAGCCCCTATGGCTACACCTTC
TRBJ2-7 | 13 | TRBV12-3/TRBV12-4 | - | - | CASRLTNANEQYF | TGTGCCAGCAGGCTAACAAACGCAAACGAGCAGTACTTC
TRBJ2-7 | 16 | TRBV11-2 | TRBD2 | - | CASSLAPGLATYEQYF | TGTGCCAGCAGCTTGGCCCCGGGACTAGCGACGTACGAGCAGTACTTC
TRBJ2-1 | 13 | TRBV11-2 | TRBD2 | few | CASSYRLAREQFF | TGTGCCAGCAGTTATCGACTAGCGAGAGAGCAGTTCTTC
TRBJ2-4 | 14 | TRBV27 | - | many | CASSPTLAKNIQYF | TGTGCCAGTAGCCCCACCCTAGCCAAAAACATTCAGTACTTC
TRBJ2-3 | 14 | TRBV6-1 | TRBD2 | - | CANKGTSGTDTQYF | TGTGCCAACAAGGGGACTAGCGGCACAGATACGCAGTATTTT
TRBJ2-7 | 14 | TRBV28 | - | - | CASSLAGFSYEQYF | TGTGCCAGCAGTTTGGCTGGATTCTCCTACGAGCAGTACTTC
TRBJ2-1 | 17 | TRBV4-2 | TRBD2 | - | CASSQDFSPSGRNEQFF | TGTGCCAGCAGCCAAGATTTCTCCCCTAGCGGGAGGAATGAGCAGTTCTTC
TRBJ1-4 | 14 | TRBV28 | TRBD1 | - | CASSYSGQGGKLFF | TGTGCCAGCAGTTACTCCGGACAGGGGGGAAAACTGTTTTTT
TRBJ2-5 | 14 | TRBV12-3/TRBV12-4 | - | few | CAGCSGSGSEAQYF | TGTGCCGGCTGTTCGGGGAGTGGAAGTGAGGCCCAGTACTTC
TRBJ2-5 | 16 | TRBV27 | TRBD2 | many | CASSARWLAGQETQYF | TGTGCCAGCAGTGCCCGGTGGTTAGCGGGGCAAGAGACCCAGTACTTC
TRBJ2-2 | 12 | TRBV7-3 | - | few | CASSFTSGELFF | TGTGCCAGCAGTTTTACGTCCGGGGAGCTGTTTTTT
TRBJ1-2 | 14 | TRBV11-1 | - | many | CASSLTGQNYGYTF | TGTGCCAGCAGCTTGACAGGACAAAACTATGGCTACACCTTC
TRBJ2-1 | 13 | TRBV7-9 | - | few | CAIQAGSHNEQFF | TGTGCCATCCAGGCCGGCTCCCACAATGAGCAGTTCTTC
TRBJ1-4 | 13 | TRBV5-1 | - | - | CASSFNPNEKLFF | TGCGCCAGCAGCTTTAACCCTAATGAAAAACTGTTTTTT
TRBJ1-1 | 15 | TRBV4-1 | - | many | CASSPRGTSNTEAFF | TGCGCCAGCAGCCCCAGGGGCACCTCAAACACTGAAGCTTTCTTT
TRBJ1-6 | 14 | TRBV2 | - | - | CASNFKQGNSPLHF | TGTGCCAGCAACTTCAAACAGGGTAATTCACCCCTCCACTTT
TRBJ1-1 | 14 | TRBV24-1 | - | few | CATSASVGWGGAFF | TGTGCCACCAGTGCTTCGGTCGGCTGGGGTGGAGCTTTCTTT
TRBJ2-1 | 14 | TRBV2 | TRBD2 | many | CASRGSGSTNEQFF | TGTGCCAGCAGGGGTAGCGGGAGTACCAATGAGCAGTTCTTC
TRBJ2-3 | 15 | TRBV9 | - | many | CASSVEGSRSDTQYF | TGTGCCAGCAGCGTAGAAGGTAGCCGGTCAGATACGCAGTATTTT
TRBJ2-1 | 14 | TRBV3-1 | - | many | CASSLGTRANEQFF | TGTGCCAGCAGCCTGGGTACCAGAGCCAATGAGCAGTTCTTC
TRBJ2-1 | 15 | TRBV25-1 | - | - | CASSEPAPRGLEQFF | TGTGCCAGCAGTGAGCCCGCCCCGAGAGGGCTCGAGCAGTTCTTC
TRBJ2-3 | 18 | TRBV4-1 | TRBD2 | few | CASSQERGGGSTTDTQYF | TGCGCCAGCAGCCAAGAACGGGGCGGCGGGAGTACGACAGATACGCAGTATTTT
TRBJ2-6 | 16 | TRBV5-1 | - | many | CASSLVLSGGANVLTF | TGCGCCAGCAGCTTGGTATTAAGTGGTGGGGCCAACGTCCTGACTTTC
TRBJ1-1 | 14 | TRBV2 | TRBD1 | many | CASSQDRGYTEAFF | TGTGCCAGCAGTCAGGACAGGGGGTACACTGAAGCTTTCTTT
TRBJ1-3 | 14 | TRBV5-6 | - | few | CASSLAGARNTIYF | TGTGCCAGCAGCTTGGCGGGGGCGAGAAACACCATATATTTT
TRBJ2-1 | 14 | TRBV7-8 | - | many | CASNPGRHYNEQFF | TGTGCCAGCAACCCGGGACGCCACTACAATGAGCAGTTCTTC
TRBJ2-2 | 15 | TRBV3-1 | TRBD2 | few | CASSPVAGGSGELFF | TGTGCCAGCAGCCCGGTAGCGGGAGGGTCCGGGGAGCTGTTTTTT
TRBJ2-1 | 16 | TRBV7-9 | - | many | CASSLAPGREYNEQFF | TGTGCCAGCAGCTTAGCCCCCGGGAGAGAATACAATGAGCAGTTCTTC
TRBJ2-1 | 14 | TRBV2 | - | few | CASTADTTNNEQFF | TGTGCCAGCACCGCGGACACCACGAACAATGAGCAGTTCTTC
TRBJ2-2 | 14 | TRBV18 | - | many | CASSPPGATGELFF | TGTGCCAGCTCACCGCCGGGGGCGACCGGGGAGCTGTTTTTT
TRBJ1-5 | 14 | TRBV5-1 | - | few | CASSLEGGYQPQHF | TGCGCCAGCAGCTTGGAGGGGGGTTATCAGCCCCAGCATTTT
TRBJ2-1 | 13 | TRBV28 | - | many | CASSSERAYEQFF | TGTGCCAGCAGTTCGGAAAGGGCATATGAGCAGTTCTTC
TRBJ2-5 | 15 | TRBV20-1 | - | many | CSARDPQRQQETQYF | TGCAGTGCTAGAGATCCCCAGAGGCAGCAAGAGACCCAGTACTTC
TRBJ2-7 | 12 | TRBV6-1 | - | - | CASKDISYEQYF | TGTGCCAGCAAGGACATCTCCTACGAGCAGTACTTC
TRBJ2-3 | 15 | TRBV20-1 | - | many | CSARELVGSVDTQYF | TGCAGTGCTAGAGAACTAGTTGGTTCGGTGGATACGCAGTATTTT
TRBJ2-1 | 21 | TRBV11-2 | TRBD2 | - | CASSLEVGGGLAGGPWNEQFF | TGTGCCAGCAGCTTAGAAGTCGGTGGGGGACTAGCGGGAGGGCCGTGGAATGAGCAGTTCTTC
TRBJ1-1 | 12 | TRBV29-1 | TRBD1 | many | CSGGTGRTEAFF | TGCAGCGGGGGGACAGGGCGGACTGAAGCTTTCTTT
TRBJ2-1 | 13 | TRBV12-3/TRBV12-4 | - | many | CASSLKSMNEQFF | TGTGCCAGCAGTTTAAAAAGTATGAATGAGCAGTTCTTC